In this sample, the clone carrying this TCR beta chain turned up many times. The antigen is not known. The sample is drawn from a study of T cells in Graves' hyperthyroidism and ophthalmopathy. In the study overall: Peripheral blood collection took place at initial diagnosis, before any treatment. Study-wide points: The model predicted ophthalmopathy a median around 6 months before onset.

Active moderate-to-severe ophthalmopathy, Clinical Activity Score at least 3, NOSPECS at least 4, under 3 months' duration. Per germline, CDR1 SNHLY and CDR2 FYNNEI. Trimming cost V 0 bases and J 4 bases; bases outside gene matches: 10. The CDR3 contains 17 residues. RNA transcripts were the template for amplifying TCR beta CDR3 regions. Using the HTBI primer set, a first-round RT-PCR was run on the TCR CDR3. Via MiXCR, TCRdb re-called the multiplex PCR reads, giving one row per CDR3 protein. Among 450,000 to 600,000 distinct CDR3 sequences listed, about 20% were seen once. This TCR came from a man in his forties with Graves' ophthalmopathy. The J gene is TRBJ2-7, the V gene TRBV2, with 9 bases fitting TRBD2. What was sequenced was blood. CDR3 residues: CASSEAIPLAGAYEQYF. In DNA form, the CDR3 reads TGTGCCAGCAGTGAAGCCATTCCCTTAGCGGGAGCTTACGAGCAGTACTTC.